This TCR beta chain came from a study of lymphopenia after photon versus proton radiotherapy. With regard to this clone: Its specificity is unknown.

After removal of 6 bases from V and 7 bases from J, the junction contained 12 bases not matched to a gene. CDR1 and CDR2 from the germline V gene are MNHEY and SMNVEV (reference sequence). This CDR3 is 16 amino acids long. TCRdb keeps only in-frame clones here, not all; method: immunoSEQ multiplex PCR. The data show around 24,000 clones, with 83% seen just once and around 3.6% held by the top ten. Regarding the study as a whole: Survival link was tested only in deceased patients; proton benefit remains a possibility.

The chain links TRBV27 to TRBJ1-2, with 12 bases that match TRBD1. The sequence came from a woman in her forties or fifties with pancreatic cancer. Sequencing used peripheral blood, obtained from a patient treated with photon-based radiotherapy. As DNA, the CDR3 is TGTGCCAGCAGGTCAACCGGGACAGGGGGCGAATTTGGCTACACCTTC. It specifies CASRSTGTGGEFGYTF.